This T cell receptor beta chain was identified in a study of low-dose radiotherapy and immunotherapy resistance in tumors. With TRAV- and TRBV-specific primers, first-strand cDNA was made, covering the alpha and beta chains. Amplification, which lasted roughly 20 PCR cycles, used a constant-region primer and V-primer adapter to amplify TCRs. TCRdb redid the calling of the reads with MiXCR, one entry per CDR3 protein. The sample has 65,000 to 95,000 distinct CDR3 sequences, around 17% seen once. Specified time point: after trial treatment. Treatment meaning: LDRT plus nivolumab, ipilimumab, low-dose cyclophosphamide and aspirin (RACIN trial). Source: PBMCs, taken after low-dose radiotherapy plus immunotherapy. Receptors were obtained from a male donor with prostate cancer.

The sample holds many counts of this clonotype. The CDR3 nucleotides read TGTGCCAGCAGTTTTACAGGGGTGAACACTGAAGCTTTCTTT. It is translated as CASSFTGVNTEAFF. The J gene is TRBJ1-1, the V gene TRBV27; TRBD1 matches 7 bases. Losses at the gene ends were 3 bases for V and 0 bases for J; bases not matched to a gene: 1. The CDR3 consists of 14 residues. Looked up from germline, CDR1 is MNHEY and CDR2 is SMNVEV (reference sequence).